This passage covers 27 T cell receptor beta chains from one sample sequenced in a study of technical replicates of blood from a handful of donors. TCRdb's table, derived via immunoSEQ multiplex PCR, lists solely in-frame clones and lacks some. The table includes tens of thousands of clones, 85% to 95% detected once. Material: PBMCs. Receptors originate from a human donor in good health. Some clones in this sample may be carry-over from other donors' samples.

V gene TRBV30 combines with J gene TRBJ2-7; D gene uncertain. Germline V gives CDR1 GTSNPN, CDR2 SVGIG (reference sequence). V gave up 1 base and J gave up 1 base, with 5 bases separating them. The length of the CDR3 is 12 residues. CDR3 DNA sequence: TGTGCCTGGAGTGAGCCATCCTACGAGCAGTACTTC. This encodes CAWSEPSYEQYF. The full variable domain, completed using reference TRBV30 and TRBJ2-7, is SQTIHQWPATLVQPVGSPLSLECTVEGTSNPNLYWYRQAAGRGLQLLFYSVGIGQISSEVPQNLSASRPQDRQFILSSKKLLLSDSGFYLCAWSEPSYEQYFGPGTRLTVT.

This chain connects TRBV4-1 to TRBJ2-7; 7 bases line up with TRBD1. The CDR3 is 14 residues long. After removal of 3 bases from V and 3 bases from J, the junction contained 5 bases not matched to a gene. Germline V gene sequence: CDR1 MGHRA, CDR2 YSYEKL. Written as DNA, the CDR3 is TGCGCCAGCAGCCACCGGACAGGATACTACGAGCAGTACTTC. It yields the protein CASSHRTGYYEQYF.

The V call is TRBV7-2, the J call TRBJ1-5; D ambiguous. This CDR3 contains 14 residues. The V and J ends lost 3 bases and 0 bases respectively, with 6 bases between them. The V gene's germline CDR1 is SGHTA and CDR2 FQGNSA. The CDR3 coding sequence is TGTGCCAGCAGCTTTTACGGTAGCAATCAGCCCCAGCATTTT. Translated: CASSFYGSNQPQHF.

This clone was seen only once. This sequence joins TRBV7-3 and TRBJ2-1, with 7 bases fitting TRBD2. The ends lost 2 bases at V and 2 bases at J; junction bases unmatched: 6. Germline V gene data show CDR1 as SGHTA and CDR2 as FQGTGA. This CDR3 has 16 amino acids. This chain's CDR3 is CASSLLGLAAYNEQFF. The DNA for the CDR3 is TGTGCCAGCAGCTTATTAGGTCTAGCGGCCTACAATGAGCAGTTCTTC.

The V gene is TRBV4-2, the J gene TRBJ2-7; 7 nucleotides line up with TRBD1. CDR1 LGHNA and CDR2 YNFKEQ come from the germline V gene. The ends lost 1 base at V and 4 bases at J; junction bases unmatched: 13. This CDR3 comprises 17 residues. The CDR3 DNA is TGTGCCAGCAGCCAAGCCTCCGGGACAGATCACACATACGAGCAGTACTTC. As protein: CASSQASGTDHTYEQYF.

The chain couples TRBV4-3 to TRBJ1-6; D possibly corresponds to TRBD1 (5 bases). Germline loops: CDR1 LGHNA, CDR2 YSLEER. This CDR3 is 19 amino acids long. V was pared by 4 bases and J by 7 bases, with 26 bases between. CDR3 amino acids: CASSPGVALGGIRNSPLHF. The CDR3 DNA reads as TGCGCCAGCAGCCCGGGGGTGGCCCTTGGGGGAATCAGGAATTCACCCCTCCACTTT.

This clone came up a few times. This sequence joins TRBV2 and TRBJ2-7; TRBD2 agrees at 8 bases. V dropped 4 bases and J dropped 2; count of bases not matched to a gene: 10. CDR3 length equals 16 residues. Germline V lookup: CDR1 SNHLY, CDR2 FYNNEI. The CDR3 reads CASSGWRRGATYEQYF. As DNA, the CDR3 is TGTGCCAGCAGTGGGTGGAGGCGGGGGGCAACCTACGAGCAGTACTTC.

The chain joins TRBV4-2 to TRBJ1-6; TRBD1 might be the D (6 bases). The CDR3 runs to 15 residues. Germline CDR1 LGHNA, CDR2 YNFKEQ. V lost 4 bases to trimming and J lost 8 bases, with 15 bases between them. The CDR3 DNA is TGTGCCAGCAGCCGATCCGGGACAAGGGATTCACCCCTCCACTTT. This sequence encodes CASSRSGTRDSPLHF.

The CDR3 spells CASSLARGQGGELFF. CDR3 nucleotides: TGTGCCAGCAGCTTGGCCAGGGGGCAGGGCGGGGAGCTGTTTTTT. V gene TRBV5-4 combines with J gene TRBJ2-2; 8 bases fit TRBD1. The V gene end was trimmed by 0 bases and the J gene end by 7 bases; junction bases not matched to a gene: 5. Germline V gene lookup returns CDR1 SGHNT and CDR2 YYREEE (reference sequence). The CDR3 contains 15 residues.

The J gene is TRBJ2-3, the V gene TRBV5-4; TRBD2 might be the D (6 bases). Trimming stripped 1 base from V and 4 bases from J, with 7 bases between. The germline CDR1 and CDR2 sequences are SGHNT and YYREEE (reference sequence). This CDR3 is 13 amino acids long. The CDR3 DNA is TGTGCCAGCAGCTTGAGGGAGGCAGATACGCAGTATTTT. Translated, it gives CASSLREADTQYF. Combining the CDR3 with reference TRBV5-4 and TRBJ2-3 gives the whole variable domain ETGVTQSPTHLIKTRGQQVTLRCSSQSGHNTVSWYQQALGQGPQFIFQYYREEENGRGNFPPRFSGLQFPNYSSELNVNALELDDSALYLCASSLREADTQYFGPGTRLTVL.

V usage is TRBV7-9 and J usage is TRBJ2-1; 9 bases align to TRBD2. Trimming cost V 5 bases and J 7 bases; bases outside gene matches: 6. The CDR3 has 14 residues. Germline CDR1 SEHNR, CDR2 FQNEAQ (reference sequence). This chain's CDR3 is CASSISGSSNEQFF. The CDR3, as DNA: TGTGCCAGCAGCATTAGCGGGAGTAGTAATGAGCAGTTCTTC.

This chain links TRBV18 with TRBJ2-1, with D maybe TRBD2 (6 bases). Germline V gives CDR1 KGHSH, CDR2 LQKENI. This CDR3 has 15 residues. V was clipped by 5 bases and J by 6 bases, with 17 bases between them. CDR3 in amino acids: CASSALAVVLNEQFF. CDR3 sequence (DNA): TGTGCCAGCTCAGCACTAGCTGTGGTCCTCAATGAGCAGTTCTTC.

The chain employs TRBV19 and TRBJ1-6, with 10 bases lining up with TRBD1. The CDR3 is made up of 18 amino acids. Trimming removed 5 bases from V and 5 bases from J; junction bases left unmatched: 12. Germline V gene sequence: CDR1 LNHDA, CDR2 SQIVND (reference sequence). The CDR3 DNA is TGTGCCAGTAGTGTCTCCGGGACAGGGGTTACCGATAATTCACCCCTCCACTTT. This gives the protein CASSVSGTGVTDNSPLHF.

The chain employs TRBV8-2 and TRBJ1-2. TRBV8-2 is a pseudogene segment. This CDR3 has 20 amino acids. For the CDR3, the DNA is TGTGGCAGTGGATCGACGAGAGCAGCGCGACTGGCCAGCCAGACCTATGGCTACACCTTC. It yields the protein CGSGSTRAARLASQTYGYTF.

This clone appeared once. The chain recombines TRBV27 with TRBJ2-5, with 7 bases fitting TRBD2. The germline gives CDR1 MNHEY, CDR2 SMNVEV (reference sequence). This CDR3 comprises 14 residues. V was clipped by 8 bases and J by 3 bases; unmatched bases: 9. This chain's CDR3 is CASGLWGGEETQYF. The CDR3 nucleotides read TGTGCCAGCGGACTCTGGGGGGGAGAAGAGACCCAGTACTTC.

The rearrangement uses TRBV27 and TRBJ1-4; the D is unclear. This CDR3 is 16 amino acids long. V was cut by 5 bases and J by 0 bases, with 13 bases left in between. Germline loops: CDR1 MNHEY, CDR2 SMNVEV (reference sequence). The CDR3 DNA sequence: TGTGCCAGCAGTCTGATGGGCGCTGCAACTAATGAAAAACTGTTTTTT. This sequence encodes CASSLMGAATNEKLFF.

The rearrangement joins TRBV4-3 to TRBJ2-5; a weak D match, TRBD2 (5 bases). V lost 0 bases, J lost 5 bases, and 7 bases lay in between. The germline V gene encodes CDR1 LGHNA and CDR2 YSLEER. The CDR3 runs 13 residues. The CDR3 is CASSQDTSETQYF. DNA of the CDR3: TGCGCCAGCAGCCAAGATACTAGTGAGACCCAGTACTTC.

V is TRBV7-2 and J is TRBJ1-1; D is uncertain. Germline V gene data show CDR1 as SGHTA and CDR2 as FQGNSA. The CDR3 totals 14 residues. Trimming removed 1 base at V and 1 base at J, with 7 bases between. This CDR3 reads CASSLVSANTEAFF. The CDR3 nucleotides are TGTGCCAGCAGCTTAGTTAGTGCGAACACTGAAGCTTTCTTT.

The rearrangement uses TRBV6-1 and TRBJ1-5; TRBD1 agrees at 11 bases. The V gene end was trimmed by 3 bases and the J gene end by 6 bases; junction bases not matched to a gene: 1. From germline, CDR1 is MNHNS and CDR2 SASEGT. The CDR3 extends over 14 amino acids. The CDR3 here is CASSDGTGGQPQHF. As DNA, the CDR3 is TGTGCCAGCAGTGACGGGACAGGGGGTCAGCCCCAGCATTTT.

This sequence joins TRBV30 and TRBJ1-4; perhaps TRBD1 as D (5 bases). This CDR3 has 14 residues. Germline-derived CDR1 and CDR2 are GTSNPN and SVGIG (reference sequence). The ends were cut back, 1 base at V and 7 bases at J, with 13 bases in the middle. CDR3 region: CAWSAAGISEKLFF. The DNA of the CDR3 is TGTGCCTGGAGTGCGGCAGGGATAAGTGAAAAACTGTTTTTT. The complete variable domain, with remaining parts taken from reference TRBV30 and TRBJ1-4, reads SQTIHQWPATLVQPVGSPLSLECTVEGTSNPNLYWYRQAAGRGLQLLFYSVGIGQISSEVPQNLSASRPQDRQFILSSKKLLLSDSGFYLCAWSAAGISEKLFFGSGTQLSVL.

J is TRBJ2-1 and V is TRBV10-2, with 7 bases that match TRBD2. Per germline, CDR1 WSHSY and CDR2 SAAADI. This CDR3 is built from 12 residues. V lost 6 bases to trimming and J lost 12 bases; unmatched junction nucleotides: 8. As DNA, the CDR3 is TGCGCCAGCAGCGAGGGACTAATCGGGCAGTTCTTC. It encodes CASSEGLIGQFF.

J is TRBJ2-5 and V is TRBV15; D unclear. Germline CDR1 and CDR2: LNHNV and YYDKDF (reference sequence). This CDR3 region has 13 residues. V shed 0 bases and J shed 2 bases, with 4 bases lying between them. For the CDR3, the DNA is TGTGCCACCAGCAGAGATATGCAAGAGACCCAGTACTTC. It specifies CATSRDMQETQYF.

The chain links TRBV5-1 to TRBJ1-1; 7 bases align to TRBD1. CDR3 length: 15 residues. Trimming at V came to 5 bases and at J to 0 bases, leaving 7 bases not matched to a gene. Germline lookup yields CDR1 SGHRS and CDR2 YFSETQ. CDR3 in DNA: TGCGCCAGCAGGGAGGGGGCAGCGATGAACACTGAAGCTTTCTTT. As protein: CASREGAAMNTEAFF.

V is TRBV13 and J is TRBJ2-7; 7 bases are shared with TRBD1. The CDR3 has 15 amino acids. Germline values: CDR1 PRHDT, CDR2 FYEKMQ (reference sequence). Trimming cost V 3 bases and J 3 bases; bases outside gene matches: 8. Here the CDR3 reads CASSLTGYPFYEQYF. The DNA of the CDR3 is TGTGCCAGCAGCTTGACAGGGTACCCCTTCTACGAGCAGTACTTC.

V is TRBV13 and J is TRBJ1-1; perhaps TRBD1 as D (6 bases). Trimming stripped 5 bases from V and 1 base from J, with 14 bases between. In germline, CDR1 is PRHDT, CDR2 FYEKMQ (reference sequence). The CDR3 contains 15 residues. CDR3 sequence: CASSPRQGRNTEAFF. The CDR3 bases are TGTGCCAGCAGCCCTAGGCAGGGGAGGAACACTGAAGCTTTCTTT.

The chain couples TRBV5-4 to TRBJ2-7; 9 positions agree with TRBD1. Germline V lookup: CDR1 SGHNT, CDR2 YYREEE (reference sequence). The V and J ends lost 6 bases and 5 bases, in that order; junction bases with no gene match: 9. There are 14 residues in the CDR3. The CDR3 loop is CASMPEDRGHEQYF. CDR3 DNA sequence: TGTGCCAGCATGCCTGAGGACAGGGGTCACGAGCAGTACTTC. Filled out from reference TRBV5-4 and TRBJ2-7, the complete variable domain reads ETGVTQSPTHLIKTRGQQVTLRCSSQSGHNTVSWYQQALGQGPQFIFQYYREEENGRGNFPPRFSGLQFPNYSSELNVNALELDDSALYLCASMPEDRGHEQYFGPGTRLTVT.

For this clone: Other DNA variants within this sample encode the same CDR3. The gene calls are TRBV5-1 and TRBJ2-1; 9 bases line up with TRBD2. V gave up 4 bases and J gave up 4 bases; unmatched junction bases: 3. In germline, CDR1 is SGHRS, CDR2 YFSETQ. This CDR3 spans 14 amino acids. CDR3: CASSPSGGYNEQFF. The CDR3 DNA sequence: TGCGCCAGCAGCCCCAGCGGGGGGTACAATGAGCAGTTCTTC.